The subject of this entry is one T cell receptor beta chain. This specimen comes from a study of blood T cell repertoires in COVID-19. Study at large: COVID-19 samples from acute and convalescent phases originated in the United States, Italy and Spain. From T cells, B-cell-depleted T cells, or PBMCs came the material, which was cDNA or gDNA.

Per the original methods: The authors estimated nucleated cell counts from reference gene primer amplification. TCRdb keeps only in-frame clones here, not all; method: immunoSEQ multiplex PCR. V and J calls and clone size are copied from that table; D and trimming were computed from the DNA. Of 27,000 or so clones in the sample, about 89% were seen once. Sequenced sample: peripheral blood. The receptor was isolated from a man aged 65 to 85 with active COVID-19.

The CDR3 sequence: CASRLGGGASYEQYF. Written as DNA, the CDR3 is TGTGCCAGCAGACTGGGAGGGGGGGCCTCCTACGAGCAGTACTTC. V is TRBV27 and J is TRBJ2-7, with D possibly being TRBD2 (7 bases). V lost 6 bases to trimming and J lost 0 bases, with 15 bases between them. This CDR3 region has 15 residues. The V gene's germline CDR1 is MNHEY and CDR2 SMNVEV (reference sequence).